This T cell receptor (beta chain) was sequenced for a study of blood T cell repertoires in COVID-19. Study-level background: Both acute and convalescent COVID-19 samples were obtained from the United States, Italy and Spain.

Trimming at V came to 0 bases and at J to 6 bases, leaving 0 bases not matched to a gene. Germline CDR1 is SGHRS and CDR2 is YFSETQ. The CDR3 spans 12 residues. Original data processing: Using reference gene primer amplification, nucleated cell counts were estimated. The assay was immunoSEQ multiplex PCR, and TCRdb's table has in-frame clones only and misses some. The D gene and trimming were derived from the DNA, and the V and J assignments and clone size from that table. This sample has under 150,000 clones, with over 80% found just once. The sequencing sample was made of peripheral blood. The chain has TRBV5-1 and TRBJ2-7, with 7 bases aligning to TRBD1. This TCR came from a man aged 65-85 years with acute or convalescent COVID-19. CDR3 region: CASSLAGGEQYF. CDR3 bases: TGCGCCAGCAGCTTGGCAGGGGGCGAGCAGTACTTC.